Listed below are T cell receptor beta chains from one sample, sequenced in a study of blood T cell dynamics during melanoma immunotherapy. Using immunoSEQ multiplex PCR, the repertoire was profiled, and TCRdb retains in-frame clones only, with some absent. The data hold roughly 25,000 clones, with 87% observed a single time. Sequencing was performed on blood, taken from a patient treated with checkpoint blockade. The receptor set was obtained from a human donor with melanoma. The CDR3 runs from the conserved cysteine through the conserved F or W. A D gene is named only where the DNA matches it firmly. Not every row has a clone size; where given, it reads once, few, many or a size class.

J gene	clone size	D gene	V gene	CDR3 DNA	CDR3 protein
TRBJ2-7	NA	NA	TRBV5-1	TGCGCCAGCAGCTTGGGTTCAGGTAGAAACGAGCAGTACTTC	CASSLGSGRNEQYF
TRBJ2-7	NA	TRBD2	TRBV28	TGTGCCAGCAATCGTTTTGGGTCTAGCGGATCGGTCCAGCAGTACTTC	CASNRFGSSGSVQQYF
TRBJ1-5	few	TRBD1	TRBV5-1	TGCGCCAGCAGCTTGGGGACAGGGGGTCAGCCCCAGCATTTT	CASSLGTGGQPQHF
TRBJ2-3	NA	TRBD2	TRBV29-1	TGCAGCGAACGGGAGGCTAGCACAGATACGCAGTATTTT	CSEREASTDTQYF
TRBJ2-4	NA	TRBD2	TRBV28	TGTGCCACCCGGAGCGGGAGGTTGTCCAAAAACATTCAGTACTTC	CATRSGRLSKNIQYF
TRBJ2-6	NA	NA	TRBV19	TGTGCCAGTAGTATAGTTGGCAGCTCTTCTGGGGCCAACGTCCTGACTTTC	CASSIVGSSSGANVLTF
TRBJ2-2	NA	TRBD2	TRBV7-3	TGTGCCAGCAGCTCCAGGACTAGCGGCACCGGGGAGCTGTTTTTT	CASSSRTSGTGELFF
TRBJ2-7	once	TRBD2	TRBV7-9	TGTGCCAGCAGCTTAGTCCCAGGTCTAGCGGTCTCCTACGAGCAGTACTTC	CASSLVPGLAVSYEQYF
TRBJ2-5	NA	TRBD2	TRBV5-4	TGTGCCAGCAGCTTCACTAGCGGGAGGGCCCAAGAGACCCAGTACTTC	CASSFTSGRAQETQYF
TRBJ2-1	NA	NA	TRBV2	TGTGCCAGCAGTGTGGTCCAGGCGAATGAGCAGTTCTTC	CASSVVQANEQFF
TRBJ2-7	NA	NA	TRBV19	TGTGCCAGTTCGTCCTTTTACGAGCAGTACTTC	CASSSFYEQYF
TRBJ2-7	NA	NA	TRBV25-1	TGTGCCAGCAGTGAGCGGAGTTGGGGGAAGCCAACCTACGAGCAGTACTTC	CASSERSWGKPTYEQYF
TRBJ2-7	NA	TRBD1	TRBV27	TGTGCCAGCAGTTTACAGGGGGCGAACTACGAGCAGTACTTC	CASSLQGANYEQYF
TRBJ2-3	NA	NA	TRBV28	TGTGCCAGCAGTTTTCGAGGGGAGAGGAGCACAGATACGCAGTATTTT	CASSFRGERSTDTQYF
TRBJ1-5	NA	TRBD1	TRBV18	TGTGCCAGCTCCCCTGCAGGGGGAGCTCAGCCCCAGCATTTT	CASSPAGGAQPQHF
TRBJ2-3	once	NA	TRBV2	TGTGCCAGCAGTGAAAGCTGGGGGCGGTCAGATACGCAGTATTTT	CASSESWGRSDTQYF
TRBJ2-2	NA	TRBD2	TRBV19	TGTGCCAGTAGTATAGAGCGGGAGGGGAACACCGGGGAGCTGTTTTTT	CASSIEREGNTGELFF
TRBJ2-7	NA	NA	TRBV7-9	TGTGCCAGCAGCAGCTACCGGGGCGAGCAGTACTTC	CASSSYRGEQYF
TRBJ2-3	NA	TRBD1	TRBV14	TGTGCCAGCAGCTTTCACAGGGGAGATACGCAGTATTTT	CASSFHRGDTQYF
TRBJ2-2	NA	TRBD2	TRBV11-3	TGTGCCAGCAGCTTAGGCCTAGCGGGATCGAACACCGGGGAGCTGTTTTTT	CASSLGLAGSNTGELFF
TRBJ2-1	NA	TRBD2	TRBV29-1	TGCAGCGTGATGACTAGCGACCCCTACAATGAGCAGTTCTTC	CSVMTSDPYNEQFF
TRBJ2-7	NA	TRBD1	TRBV10-3	TGTGCCATCAGTCCGGGACAGGGGAACTCCTACGAGCAGTACTTC	CAISPGQGNSYEQYF
TRBJ2-2	NA	TRBD2	TRBV4-2	TGTGCCAGCAGCCAAGGTCCCCTAGCGGGAGGGAAGACGAACACCGGGGAGCTGTTTTTT	CASSQGPLAGGKTNTGELFF
TRBJ2-1	few	NA	TRBV4-1	TGCGCCAGCAGCCAACAGGGGCTCTCCTACAATGAGCAGTTCTTC	CASSQQGLSYNEQFF
TRBJ2-1	NA	NA	TRBV5-1	TGCGCCAGCAGCTCTTTGACTAGCAATGAGCAGTTCTTC	CASSSLTSNEQFF
TRBJ2-7	NA	NA	TRBV18	TGTGCCAGCTCAGTGGGAGCGTTCAGGCGGGATTACGAGCAGTACTTC	CASSVGAFRRDYEQYF
TRBJ2-7	NA	TRBD1	TRBV5-1	TGCGCCAGCAGCTTTGACAGGGGCTTTGGCGAGCAGTACTTC	CASSFDRGFGEQYF
TRBJ1-5	NA	NA	TRBV28	TGTGCCAGCAGAAACAGGGCTAGCAATCAGCCCCAGCATTTT	CASRNRASNQPQHF
TRBJ1-2	NA	NA	TRBV7-8	TGTGCCAGCAGCTTAGATGCACACTATGGCTACACCTTC	CASSLDAHYGYTF
TRBJ2-5	NA	NA	TRBV5-1	TGCGCCAGCAGTGGGGAGACCCAGTACTTC	CASSGETQYF
TRBJ2-6	NA	TRBD1	TRBV7-6	TGTGCCAGCAGCTTAGCCTTGACAGGGGAGACCGCTGGGGCCAACGTCCTGACTTTC	CASSLALTGETAGANVLTF
TRBJ1-1	NA	NA	TRBV10-3	TGTGCCATCAGTGTTCGAGGGGCTCGGGGAGAAGCTTTCTTT	CAISVRGARGEAFF
TRBJ2-7	NA	TRBD2	TRBV5-1	TGCGCCAGCAGCTTGTCTAGCGGCTACGAGCAGTACTTC	CASSLSSGYEQYF
TRBJ2-7	NA	NA	TRBV28	TGTGCCAGCAGTTTATGGGGGATCGAGCAGTACTTC	CASSLWGIEQYF
TRBJ1-1	NA	NA	TRBV15	TGTGCCACCAGCAGAGATCTAAGGATGAACACTGAAGCTTTCTTT	CATSRDLRMNTEAFF
TRBJ2-1	NA	TRBD2	TRBV5-1	TGCGCCAGCAGACCGGGACTAGCAGAGTACAATGAGCAGTTCTTC	CASRPGLAEYNEQFF
TRBJ2-4	NA	NA	TRBV7-9	TGTGCCAGCAGCTTAATACAGGGTAAAAACATTCAGTACTTC	CASSLIQGKNIQYF
TRBJ1-2	NA	NA	TRBV28	TGTGCCAGCAGTTTCCCAGGGTCCCTCTATGGCTACACCTTC	CASSFPGSLYGYTF
TRBJ2-7	NA	NA	TRBV6-6	TGTGCCAGCGGAACACAGGGCTACGGCTACGAGCAGTACTTC	CASGTQGYGYEQYF
TRBJ2-2	NA	TRBD2	TRBV9	TGTGCCAGCAGCGTAGCCCTAGCGGGAGGGTTTACCAACACCGGGGAGCTGTTTTTT	CASSVALAGGFTNTGELFF
TRBJ2-1	NA	NA	TRBV7-9	TGTGCCAGCAAAAGGGGGAGTGGGTCCTACAATGAGCAGTTCTTC	CASKRGSGSYNEQFF